A selection of T cell receptor beta chains follows, all from one sample in a study of blood T cells in healthy people across ages. TCRdb re-derived calls from the 5' RACE reads in MiXCR, one entry per CDR3 protein. The sample has about 680,000 distinct CDR3 sequences, roughly 49% seen once. The sequencing input was blood. The receptors were sampled from an older woman in good health. Both conserved end residues are part of each CDR3. The D gene is left open where the match is weak. Size values are once, few and many counts, or a class for expanded clones, and some rows have none.

abundance | j_gene | d_gene | v_gene | CDR3nt | CDR3aa
- | TRBJ2-5 | TRBD2 | TRBV3-1 | TGTGCCAGCAGCCAAGATAGCGGGAGGGCCGATGAGCAGTACTTC | CASSQDSGRADEQYF
- | TRBJ2-4 | - | TRBV7-3 | TGTGCCAGCAGCTTAATGGGGGGTTCCAAAAACATTCAGTACTTC | CASSLMGGSKNIQYF
- | TRBJ2-4 | - | TRBV28 | TGTGCCAGCAGTTGGCAGGGCGAAAACATTCAGTACTTC | CASSWQGENIQYF
- | TRBJ2-5 | TRBD1 | TRBV28 | TGTGCCAGCAGTTTGACCGGGACAGGAACTCAAGAGACCCAGTACTTC | CASSLTGTGTQETQYF
- | TRBJ2-7 | TRBD2 | TRBV12-3/TRBV12-4 | TGTGCCAGCAGTATCCGACTAGCGGAATACGAGCAGTACTTC | CASSIRLAEYEQYF
- | TRBJ2-3 | TRBD2 | TRBV9 | TGTGCCAGCAGCGCCATACCCCTAGCGGGAGAGAAGCGGAATACGCAGTATTTT | CASSAIPLAGEKRNTQYF
- | TRBJ2-7 | TRBD2 | TRBV15 | TGTGCCACCAGTCCGGGACTAGCGGGAGTGGTCGAGCAGTACTTC | CATSPGLAGVVEQYF
- | TRBJ2-7 | TRBD2 | TRBV4-1 | TGCGCCAGCAGCACCCGTAGCGGGAGTGGATACGAGCAGTACTTC | CASSTRSGSGYEQYF
- | TRBJ1-1 | TRBD1 | TRBV7-2 | TGTGCCAGCAGCTTACGTAACAGGGGGGGCACTGAAGCTTTCTTT | CASSLRNRGGTEAFF
- | TRBJ2-1 | - | TRBV5-1 | TGCGCCAGCAGCTTGGCCATCAACAATGAGCAGTTCTTC | CASSLAINNEQFF
few | TRBJ2-3 | - | TRBV20-1 | TGCAGTGCTGGGTCCCGGCATGTCGGCACAGATACGCAGTATTTT | CSAGSRHVGTDTQYF
few | TRBJ2-7 | - | TRBV12-3/TRBV12-4 | TGTGCCAGCGGACGAGGGAGCTCCTACGAGCAGTACTTC | CASGRGSSYEQYF
- | TRBJ2-7 | TRBD1 | TRBV9 | TGTGCCAGCAGCGTGCTAGGGACAGGGGGCGAGCAGTACTTC | CASSVLGTGGEQYF
- | TRBJ2-7 | TRBD1 | TRBV28 | TGTGCCAGCAGTTTGACAGGGGCGCTCTACGAGCAGTACTTC | CASSLTGALYEQYF
- | TRBJ1-4 | - | TRBV9 | TGTGCCAGCAGCGCTGGGGAATTTAGTGAAAAACTGTTTTTT | CASSAGEFSEKLFF
- | TRBJ2-7 | TRBD2 | TRBV7-9 | TGTGCCAGCAACCCAAGCGGGGGGGTCCACGAGCAGTACTTC | CASNPSGGVHEQYF
- | TRBJ2-7 | TRBD1 | TRBV10-3 | TGTGCCATCACTGACAGGGCAGGAGACGAGCAGTACTTC | CAITDRAGDEQYF
few | TRBJ1-4 | - | TRBV7-2 | TGTGCCAGCAGCTTAGCGTCAGGGGTGTATGAAAAACTGTTTTTT | CASSLASGVYEKLFF
- | TRBJ2-3 | - | TRBV9 | TGTGCCAGCAGCGCAACTAGGGAACCTTTAGATACGCAGTATTTT | CASSATREPLDTQYF
- | TRBJ2-5 | - | TRBV24-1 | TGTGCCACCAGTGAACAGAGTGGGACCCAGTACTTC | CATSEQSGTQYF
few | TRBJ2-5 | - | TRBV5-6 | TGTGCCAGCAGCCATAAAGAGACCCAGTACTTC | CASSHKETQYF
- | TRBJ2-7 | TRBD1 | TRBV7-9 | TGTGCCAGCAGCCCCCTTACCGGGACAGGGCGCTACGAGCAGTACTTC | CASSPLTGTGRYEQYF
- | TRBJ2-3 | TRBD2 | TRBV20-1 | TGCAGTGCTAGGGCAGCGGGAGGGAATAGAGATACGCAGTATTTT | CSARAAGGNRDTQYF
many | TRBJ1-2 | - | TRBV29-1 | TGCAGCGTTCGTACAGGGAGCTCGGGCTACACCTTC | CSVRTGSSGYTF
- | TRBJ2-7 | TRBD2 | TRBV4-3 | TGCGCCAGCAGCCAGCAACTAGCGGGTACCTACGAGCAGTACTTC | CASSQQLAGTYEQYF